This is a list of T cell receptor beta chains from one sample in a study of human T cells and chemical hapten exposure. TCRdb redid the calling of the RACE reads with MiXCR, one entry per CDR3 protein. Here the sample spans about 59,000 distinct CDR3 sequences, 10% to 12% being singletons. Sequences were derived from whole blood, sampled in connection with sensitization to the hapten diphenylcyclopropenone (DPC). The receptor source for this set is a woman aged 40 to 49 with alopecia areata. Some clones in this sample may be carry-over from other donors' samples. CDR3s include the opening cysteine and the closing phenylalanine or tryptophan. D genes are given only for firm matches. Clone size appears in some rows only: once, few, many, or a class for an expanded clone.

TRBJ2-1 | TRBV29-1 | 14 | many | . | TGCAGCGTTGATGGGCTAGCCGCCTACAATGAGCAGTTCTTC | CSVDGLAAYNEQFF
TRBJ2-2 | TRBV4-3 | 15 | many | . | TGCGCCAGCAGCCAAGATATGAGCGGTCACGGGGAGCTGTTTTTT | CASSQDMSGHGELFF
TRBJ2-3 | TRBV29-1 | 14 | few | . | TGCAGCGCCGGCCCCCTTACTCGCACAGATACGCAGTATTTT | CSAGPLTRTDTQYF
TRBJ2-4 | TRBV19 | 16 | . | . | TGTGCCAGTAGTATCGGGGCCCCCCGGCAAAAAAACATTCAGTACTTC | CASSIGAPRQKNIQYF
TRBJ2-5 | TRBV6-4 | 15 | few | TRBD1 | TGTGCCAGCAGTGAGACGACAGGGGGCAAGGAGACCCAGTACTTC | CASSETTGGKETQYF
TRBJ2-1 | TRBV6-1 | 16 | many | TRBD1 | TGTGCCAGCAGTGAAGGGTGGGACAGTGGAGTCAATGAGCAGTTCTTC | CASSEGWDSGVNEQFF
TRBJ2-1 | TRBV11-2 | 19 | many | TRBD2 | TGTGCCAGCAGCTTAGATCGAACTAGCGGGATACTCTCCTACAATGAGCAGTTCTTC | CASSLDRTSGILSYNEQFF
TRBJ2-3 | TRBV5-4 | 12 | many | . | TGTGCCAGCAGCGGGGAGGCAGATACGCAGTATTTT | CASSGEADTQYF
TRBJ2-3 | TRBV3-1 | 15 | . | TRBD2 | TGTGCCAGCAGCCAAGATGGAGGGAGGGGTGATACGCAGTATTTT | CASSQDGGRGDTQYF
TRBJ2-5 | TRBV7-9 | 15 | . | TRBD1 | TGTGCCAGCAGCCCAGGAGGGACAGGGGAAGAGACCCAGTACTTC | CASSPGGTGEETQYF
TRBJ2-3 | TRBV27 | 12 | many | TRBD2 | TGTGCCAGCACCGAGCGGGGCGGTACGCAGTATTTT | CASTERGGTQYF
TRBJ1-1 | TRBV29-1 | 12 | many | . | TGCAGCGTTGCAAACCCCCGGGGTGAAGCTTTCTTT | CSVANPRGEAFF
TRBJ2-7 | TRBV11-2 | 12 | . | . | TGTGCCAGCGGGGGGCAGGGATACGAGCAGTACTTC | CASGGQGYEQYF
TRBJ1-1 | TRBV7-9 | 13 | many | . | TGTGCCAGCAGCTTAGATCCCGGGACTGAAGCTTTCTTT | CASSLDPGTEAFF
TRBJ1-5 | TRBV12-3/TRBV12-4 | 14 | . | TRBD1 | TGTGCCAGCAGGAGAACAGGGGGCGATCAGCCCCAGCATTTT | CASRRTGGDQPQHF
TRBJ1-2 | TRBV20-1 | 16 | many | TRBD1 | TGCAGTGCTACCGGGACAGTTAACCTTCCTAACTATGGCTACACCTTC | CSATGTVNLPNYGYTF
TRBJ1-3 | TRBV18 | 16 | many | TRBD1 | TGTGCCAGCTCACCGGGACAGGGGGTCTCTGGAAACACCATATATTTT | CASSPGQGVSGNTIYF
TRBJ2-2 | TRBV27 | 12 | . | . | TGTGCCAGCAGTCCATCCCCCGGGGAGCTGTTTTTT | CASSPSPGELFF
TRBJ2-1 | TRBV29-1 | 15 | few | . | TGCAGCGTTGATTCGACGGGAAACTCCTACAATGAGCAGTTCTTC | CSVDSTGNSYNEQFF
TRBJ2-1 | TRBV29-1 | 12 | . | . | TGCAGCGTTGGAAAGGGGTACAATGAGCAGTTCTTC | CSVGKGYNEQFF
TRBJ2-2 | TRBV9 | 13 | few | . | TGTGCCAGCAGCGCCCTATGGGCCGGGGAGCTGTTTTTT | CASSALWAGELFF
TRBJ2-7 | TRBV21-1 | 17 | . | . | TGTGCCAGCAGCAAAGATATGGTGGGCAGTAGTACCTACGAGCAGTACTTC | CASSKDMVGSSTYEQYF
TRBJ2-1 | TRBV29-1 | 11 | . | . | TGCAGCGTTCTGGGGGCCGGTGAGCAGTTCTTC | CSVLGAGEQFF
TRBJ1-4 | TRBV2 | 14 | many | . | TGTGCCAGCAGTGAAGGACGGAACAATGAAAAACTGTTTTTT | CASSEGRNNEKLFF
TRBJ2-7 | TRBV7-2 | 15 | few | TRBD2 | TGTGCCAGCAGCCCACCCAGCGGGGCGGTCGGCGAGCAGTACTTC | CASSPPSGAVGEQYF
TRBJ1-2 | TRBV20-1 | 13 | . | TRBD1 | TGCAGTGCTAGTGAGGACAGGGGATATGGCTACACCTTC | CSASEDRGYGYTF
TRBJ2-7 | TRBV29-1 | 11 | . | . | TGCAGCGCGGGATCTCTTGACGAGCAGTACTTC | CSAGSLDEQYF
TRBJ2-7 | TRBV5-5 | 13 | . | . | TGTGCCAGCAGCTCCGGACCCGACTACGAGCAGTACTTC | CASSSGPDYEQYF
TRBJ2-2 | TRBV5-4 | 14 | . | . | TGTGCCACCGTTCTAGCGCCGAACACCGGGGAGCTGTTTTTT | CATVLAPNTGELFF
TRBJ2-2 | TRBV7-6 | 16 | few | TRBD2 | TGTGCCAGCAGCTTACGGGGCGGGGGGTCCCCCGGGGAGCTGTTTTTT | CASSLRGGGSPGELFF
TRBJ2-4 | TRBV20-1 | 15 | . | TRBD1 | TGCAGTGCTAGCCAGGACAGGCATACGGTGGGCATTCAGTACTTC | CSASQDRHTVGIQYF
TRBJ2-2 | TRBV12-3/TRBV12-4 | 15 | . | TRBD1 | TGTGCCAGCACGACAGGGGCTTTAAGCCCCGGGGAGCTGTTTTTT | CASTTGALSPGELFF
TRBJ1-3 | TRBV12-3/TRBV12-4 | 15 | . | . | TGTGCCAGCAGCCCCATCTGGCCCTCTGGAAACACCATATATTTT | CASSPIWPSGNTIYF
TRBJ1-1 | TRBV9 | 13 | many | TRBD1 | TGTGCCAGCAGCGTAGAGGGGGACAGGGAAGCTTTCTTT | CASSVEGDREAFF
TRBJ2-7 | TRBV7-9 | 14 | few | . | TGTGCCAGCAGCTTAGTAGGGTCTGGGTACGAGCAGTACTTC | CASSLVGSGYEQYF
TRBJ1-2 | TRBV19 | 15 | few | . | TGTGCCAGTACGTGGGGCTCGCGAGCTAACTATGGCTACACCTTC | CASTWGSRANYGYTF
TRBJ2-3 | TRBV4-3 | 16 | many | . | TGCGCCAGCAGCCAAGGCCCGGCGGGTAGCACAGATACGCAGTATTTT | CASSQGPAGSTDTQYF
TRBJ2-5 | TRBV7-2 | 15 | many | TRBD1 | TGTGCCAGCAGCTTAGATTGGACAGGGGGTAAGACCCAGTACTTC | CASSLDWTGGKTQYF
TRBJ2-2 | TRBV6-2/TRBV6-3 | 12 | . | . | TGTGCCAGCAGTTTTATCCCCGGGGAGCTGTTTTTT | CASSFIPGELFF
TRBJ1-1 | TRBV5-1 | 13 | . | . | TGCGCCGGCAGCTTGAAGCCGAACACTGAAGCTTTCTTT | CAGSLKPNTEAFF
TRBJ2-1 | TRBV4-2 | 17 | few | TRBD2 | TGTGCCAGCAGCCAAGATTTAAGCGGGGGGGCGTACAATGAGCAGTTCTTC | CASSQDLSGGAYNEQFF
TRBJ2-7 | TRBV7-9 | 15 | many | . | TGTGCCAGCAGCCGTACAACGGGCTCAGGGAACGAGCAGTACTTC | CASSRTTGSGNEQYF
TRBJ1-1 | TRBV27 | 14 | . | . | TGTGCCAGCAGTTTTGAAGGGCTGAACACTGAAGCTTTCTTT | CASSFEGLNTEAFF
TRBJ1-5 | TRBV7-9 | 14 | . | . | TGTGCCAGCAGCTTAGGGGGCCCCATCCGTCACCAGCATTTT | CASSLGGPIRHQHF